This TCR beta chain was sequenced for a study of blood T cell repertoires in COVID-19. Authors' methods: Estimation of nucleated cell counts relied on the amplification of reference gene primers. The table came from immunoSEQ multiplex PCR; TCRdb's copy has only in-frame clones and leaves some out. For V, J and clone size, that table is used; D and trimming come from the DNA. Among under 500,000 clones, around 89% were seen once, and the ten largest hold 1.1%. Enrollees, about 18 to 100 years old, lived in fewer than 25 US areas. The sequenced sample was PBMCs or T cells enriched from blood (not recorded which). The clonotype comes from a man aged 25 to 45 who had recovered from COVID-19.

The CDR3 DNA reads TGTGCCAGCAGCCATACCGCGGGGGTTAATTCACCCCTCCACTTT. Translated: CASSHTAGVNSPLHF. The chain is built from TRBV3-1 (or the pseudogene TRBV3-2) and TRBJ1-6; tentatively, D is TRBD1 (5 bases). Germline assignment: CDR1 LGHDT and CDR2 YNNKEL (reference sequence). The CDR3 loop spans 15 amino acids. The V end was cut by 3 bases, the J end by 6 bases, with 12 bases between.